The rows below give T cell receptor beta chains drawn from one sample of a study of vaccination and CD4 T cells after COVID-19. No cognate antigen is known for these TCRs. TCRdb ran MiXCR on the PCR reads and lists one entry per CDR3 protein. The sample yields about 6,900 distinct CDR3 sequences, roughly a quarter seen once. Material: CD4+ T cells from blood, cultured in vitro. These TCRs come from a human donor in good health. Each CDR3 is given with its conserved first and last residue. A D gene is named only where the DNA matches it firmly. Only part of the rows carry a size: once, few, many, or a class if the clone is expanded.

D gene	J gene	V gene	clone size	CDR3 DNA	CDR3 protein
NA	TRBJ2-1	TRBV6-1	NA	TGTGCCAGCAGTGAACTTGGGCCAAGCTCCTACAATGAGCGGTTCTTC	CASSELGPSSYNERFF
NA	TRBJ1-6	TRBV7-9	few	TGTGCCAGCAGCTTAGGGGCAGGGAGCTCCTATAATTCACCCCTCCACTTT	CASSLGAGSSYNSPLHF
NA	TRBJ2-7	TRBV5-6	NA	TGTGCCAGCAGCTTGACCTTAGACAGGTCGAGGTTTTACGAGCAGTACTTC	CASSLTLDRSRFYEQYF
TRBD1	TRBJ1-2	TRBV2	few	TGTGCCAGCATGAATTACAAAAGGGACAGCACCTTCTATGGCTACACCTTC	CASMNYKRDSTFYGYTF
NA	TRBJ2-2	TRBV6-5	few	TGTGCCAGCAGTTCCCAGGATGGGGCCGGGGAGCTGTTTTTT	CASSSQDGAGELFF
TRBD1	TRBJ1-5	TRBV19	NA	TGTGCCAGTAGGATCTGGGACAGGGGAAATCAGCCCCAGCATTTT	CASRIWDRGNQPQHF
NA	TRBJ1-1	TRBV20-1	medium-sized	TGCAGTGCTTACCCGGGGGGCCGGAACACTGAAGCTTTCTTT	CSAYPGGRNTEAFF
TRBD1	TRBJ2-7	TRBV27	few	TGTGCCAGCAGTAGGGGACAGCCCTTCGAGCAGTACTTC	CASSRGQPFEQYF
TRBD1	TRBJ1-5	TRBV7-9	few	TGTGCCAGCAGCTCAGGGGACGAGGGACAGCGGGGCAATCAGCCCCAGCATTTT	CASSSGDEGQRGNQPQHF
TRBD1	TRBJ1-2	TRBV20-1	NA	TGCAGTGCGGATACAGGGGACTCTGGCTACACCTTC	CSADTGDSGYTF
NA	TRBJ1-1	TRBV5-1	NA	TGCGCCAGCAGCCTTCCCGGACCACGGACTGAAGCTTTCTTT	CASSLPGPRTEAFF
NA	TRBJ1-1	TRBV5-4	NA	TGTGCCAGCAGCTTCTTCAATGGGGGGACTGAAGCTTTCTTT	CASSFFNGGTEAFF
TRBD1	TRBJ1-2	TRBV2	few	TGTGCCAGCAGTGGGGACAGGTATCCTCCTAACTATGGCTACACCTTC	CASSGDRYPPNYGYTF
NA	TRBJ2-2	TRBV2	few	TGTGCCAGCAGACAGGGATACACCGGGGAGCTGTTTTTT	CASRQGYTGELFF
TRBD2	TRBJ2-5	TRBV28	NA	TGTGCCAGCACTAGCGGGGGGGCGGAGACCCAGTACTTC	CASTSGGAETQYF
TRBD1	TRBJ2-7	TRBV6-1	few	TGTGCCAGCAGCCCCGGGACAGGGGGAGACTACGAGCAGTACTTC	CASSPGTGGDYEQYF
NA	TRBJ2-2	TRBV6-1	few	TGTGCCAGCGTGCCCACAGGGATTCACGGGGAGCTGTTTTTT	CASVPTGIHGELFF
NA	TRBJ2-2	TRBV14	NA	TGTGCCAGCAGCCAAGATTCCTACACCGGGGAGCTGTTTTTT	CASSQDSYTGELFF
NA	TRBJ2-5	TRBV3-1	NA	TGTGCCAGCAGCCATTATGCGGGAGAGACCCAGTACTTC	CASSHYAGETQYF
NA	TRBJ1-1	TRBV7-9	NA	TGTGCCAGCAGCTTGGAGGTCGTGAACACTGAAGCTTTCTTT	CASSLEVVNTEAFF
NA	TRBJ2-7	TRBV5-8	NA	TGTGCCAGCAGCCTCGGCATCGGAGTCTACGAGCAGTACTTC	CASSLGIGVYEQYF
NA	TRBJ1-1	TRBV6-1	NA	TGTGCCAGCAGTACCGGGTCGAAGGGAGCTTTCTTT	CASSTGSKGAFF
TRBD2	TRBJ2-1	TRBV6-1	NA	TGTGCCAGCAGTACCGGGACTAGCATGAATGAGCAGTTCTTC	CASSTGTSMNEQFF
NA	TRBJ1-1	TRBV18	NA	TGTGCCAGCCTCCCTGGGACGAACACTGAAGCTTTCTTT	CASLPGTNTEAFF
NA	TRBJ1-3	TRBV25-1	NA	TGTGCCAGCAGTTTATTCCACACCATATATTTT	CASSLFHTIYF
NA	TRBJ2-5	TRBV20-1	few	TGCAGTGCTAGCCTTCAAGAGACCCAGTACTTC	CSASLQETQYF
NA	TRBJ1-1	TRBV5-8	NA	TGTGCCAGCAGACGATGGACAGAAGCTTTCTTT	CASRRWTEAFF
NA	TRBJ2-7	TRBV20-1	NA	TGCAGTGCCAGGGGCAGCTCCTACGAGCAGTACTTC	CSARGSSYEQYF
NA	TRBJ1-1	TRBV29-1	NA	TGCAGCGTTGTCTCGATATTCAACACTGAAGCTTTCTTT	CSVVSIFNTEAFF
TRBD2	TRBJ2-3	TRBV7-3	few	TGTGCCAGCAGCTCCCTAGCGGGGGCCACAGATACGCAGTATTTT	CASSSLAGATDTQYF
NA	TRBJ2-5	TRBV24-1	NA	TGTGCCACCAGTGATTCGTTCCAAGAGACCCAGTACTTC	CATSDSFQETQYF
NA	TRBJ1-6	TRBV7-9	medium-sized	TGTGCCAGCAGCTTAGGACAGATGAATAATTCACCCCTCCACTTT	CASSLGQMNNSPLHF
TRBD1	TRBJ1-6	TRBV6-1	medium-sized	TGTGCCAGCACGCCAGGGGGGGTGAATAATTCACCCCTCCACTTT	CASTPGGVNNSPLHF
NA	TRBJ1-1	TRBV18	few	TGTGCCAGCTCACCACCGGGTGACACTAGGGACACTGAAGCTTTCTTT	CASSPPGDTRDTEAFF
NA	TRBJ2-2	TRBV25-1	NA	TGTGCCAGCTCTACTTACACCGGGCAATTCACCGGGGAGCTGTTTTTT	CASSTYTGQFTGELFF
NA	TRBJ1-5	TRBV6-1	NA	TGTGCCAGCAGCACCCAGCGCAATCAGCCCCAGCATTTT	CASSTQRNQPQHF
NA	TRBJ1-1	TRBV6-5	once	TGTGCCAGCAGTTACGGGGGGACGGCCACCACAGTCACTGAAGCTTTCTTT	CASSYGGTATTVTEAFF
NA	TRBJ2-2	TRBV18	NA	TGTGCCAGCTCACCGGGGTTGAACACCGGGGAGCTGTTTTTT	CASSPGLNTGELFF
NA	TRBJ1-2	TRBV6-5	NA	TGTGCCAGCAGTTACTCGATCTCGGCAGAGGGGTCGGGCTACACCTTC	CASSYSISAEGSGYTF
NA	TRBJ1-5	TRBV6-1	few	TGTGCCAGCAGTGAACCGGTTCAGCCCCAGCATTTT	CASSEPVQPQHF
NA	TRBJ1-6	TRBV11-2	NA	TGTGCCAGCAGCCTTGACAGTTACTATAATTCACCCCTCCACTTT	CASSLDSYYNSPLHF
TRBD1	TRBJ2-7	TRBV20-1	NA	TGCAGTGCGGAAACGGGACAGCTTATGTACGAGCAGTACTTC	CSAETGQLMYEQYF
NA	TRBJ2-3	TRBV7-9	NA	TGTGCCAGCAGCGCGGAAGGTGGTGGGCCCAGGGGCACAGATACGCAGTATTTT	CASSAEGGGPRGTDTQYF
TRBD2	TRBJ2-3	TRBV10-3	NA	TGTGCCATCACCTCCGGGACTAGCGGGGGTAGCACAGATACGCAGTATTTT	CAITSGTSGGSTDTQYF
NA	TRBJ2-3	TRBV29-1	NA	TGCAGCGTGCCGGGATCCACAGATACGCAGTATTTT	CSVPGSTDTQYF
TRBD1	TRBJ1-5	TRBV19	few	TGTGCCAGTAGTAGACCGGGACAGGGCGGTCAGCCCCAGCATTTT	CASSRPGQGGQPQHF
TRBD2	TRBJ2-1	TRBV6-4	NA	TGTGCCAGCAGTGACTCAGCGGGGGACTCCAATGAGCAGTTCTTC	CASSDSAGDSNEQFF
NA	TRBJ1-5	TRBV12-3/TRBV12-4	few	TGTGCCAGCAGTTCCCAACAGGGTGCTAAGCCCCAGCATTTT	CASSSQQGAKPQHF
NA	TRBJ1-2	TRBV5-1	large	TGCGCCAGCAGCTTGGGACAGGCCGGCTATGGCTACACCTTC	CASSLGQAGYGYTF
TRBD1	TRBJ1-5	TRBV6-1	NA	TGTGCCAGCAGTAAGGACAGGGACGGCCAGCCCCAGCATTTT	CASSKDRDGQPQHF
TRBD1	TRBJ2-7	TRBV11-1	NA	TGTGCCAGCAGCACGACAGGGAACTACTACGAGCAGTACTTC	CASSTTGNYYEQYF
NA	TRBJ1-1	TRBV6-5	NA	TGTGCCAGCAGTTACCATACGAACACTGAAGCTTTCTTT	CASSYHTNTEAFF
TRBD1	TRBJ1-5	TRBV12-3/TRBV12-4	NA	TGTGCCAGCAGCCCCGACAGGGGAAATCAGCCCCAGCATTTT	CASSPDRGNQPQHF
TRBD1	TRBJ1-1	TRBV28	medium-sized	TGTGCCAGCAGTGTAAAGGGACAGGGGGCTGGTGAAGCTTTCTTT	CASSVKGQGAGEAFF
NA	TRBJ1-1	TRBV7-6	few	TGTGCCAGCAGCCTGGCAGGGTTGAACACTGAAGCTTTCTTT	CASSLAGLNTEAFF
TRBD1	TRBJ2-2	TRBV25-1	NA	TGTGCCAGCAGTGCCGGGACAGACACCGGGGAGCTGTTTTTT	CASSAGTDTGELFF
TRBD2	TRBJ2-3	TRBV9	NA	TGTGCCAGCAGCGTGATAGCGGGCCGCACAGATACGCAGTATTTT	CASSVIAGRTDTQYF